These T cell receptor beta chains were read from a single sample in a study of tumor-infiltrating lymphocytes in oesophageal squamous cell carcinoma. TCRdb used MiXCR to reprocess the PCR reads, holding one entry per CDR3 protein. The repertoire holds some 19,000 distinct CDR3 sequences, with 36% as singletons. Sequenced material: esophageal tumor tissue. These receptors came from a male donor with esophageal squamous cell carcinoma. Both conserved end residues are part of each CDR3. The D gene is left open where the match is weak. A row's size may be missing; if present it is once, few, many or a size class.

V gene	clone size	J gene	D gene	CDR3 DNA	CDR3 protein
TRBV6-1	many	TRBJ1-1	-	TGTGCCAGCAGTGAACGGTATTCGGGCACTGAAGCTTTCTTT	CASSERYSGTEAFF
TRBV14	-	TRBJ1-1	TRBD1	TGTGCCAGCAGCCAGGGACAGGGGGCCCTACGGAACACTGAAGCTTTCTTT	CASSQGQGALRNTEAFF
TRBV5-1	-	TRBJ2-5	-	TGCGCCAGCAGCCGCCGGGACGGTGGGGGGGAGACCCAGTACTTC	CASSRRDGGGETQYF
TRBV27	few	TRBJ2-6	-	-	CATRRDRGGWLHLRF
TRBV12-5	-	TRBJ2-5	TRBD2	TGTGCTAGTGGTCCGGGACTAGCGGGAGGGGCTCAAGAGACCCAGTACTTC	CASGPGLAGGAQETQYF
TRBV10-2	many	TRBJ2-5	-	TGCGCCAGCAGTGAGTCGACCAGGGGTAGAGAGACCCAGTACTTC	CASSESTRGRETQYF
TRBV11-2	few	TRBJ2-2	-	TGTGCCAGCAGCTCCCGGGACTTGAACACCGGGGAGCTGTTTTTT	CASSSRDLNTGELFF
TRBV7-8	-	TRBJ2-4	-	TGTGCCAGCCGAACATGGAATCAGCCCCAGCATTTC	CASRTWNQPQHF
TRBV20-1	few	TRBJ2-5	-	TGCAGTGCGGAGGACATGTTAAACAATGAGCAGTACTTC	CSAEDMLNNEQYF
TRBV28	many	TRBJ1-6	-	TGTGCCAGCAGTCTGCTCAGGACTAATTCACCCCTCCACTTT	CASSLLRTNSPLHF
TRBV5-5	-	TRBJ1-6	-	TGTGCCAGCACCTCCCGGGACTCATATATTTACGAGCATTACTTT	CASTSRDSYIYEHYF
TRBV7-8	-	TRBJ2-3	-	TGTGCCAGCAGCTTGGAGACTAGTTTTCGGGCAGATACGCAGTATTTT	CASSLETSFRADTQYF
TRBV7-8	many	TRBJ2-5	-	TGTGCCAGCAGCTTAGCTAGCGTAGAGACCCAGTACTTC	CASSLASVETQYF
TRBV7-9	many	TRBJ1-1	-	TGTGCCAGCTCCCGGGCGGGGGTAACGGGCACTGAAGCTTTCTTT	CASSRAGVTGTEAFF
TRBV12-3/TRBV12-4	medium-sized	TRBJ2-2	TRBD1	TGTGCCAGCAGGTCCGGGACAGGGTCCGCCGGGGAGCTGTTTTTT	CASRSGTGSAGELFF
TRBV6-8	-	TRBJ2-3	TRBD1	TGTGCCAGCAGTTACTCAGGGGGCCGCGCCACAGATACGCAGTATTTT	CASSYSGGRATDTQYF
TRBV7-4	-	TRBJ2-1	TRBD2	TGTGCCAGCATCACTCCCGGGACTAGCGTGAGAGGAGAGCAGTTCTTC	CASITPGTSVRGEQFF
TRBV2	-	TRBJ2-5	-	TGTGCCTGCAGGGTGTTTGAGACCCAGTACTTC	CACRVFETQYF
TRBV6-6	-	TRBJ2-1	-	TGTGCCAGCAGTTACTCGATCCCCGGGAACGAGGGCAATGAGCAGTTCTTC	CASSYSIPGNEGNEQFF
TRBV24-1	-	TRBJ2-1	TRBD1	TGTGCCACCAGTGATTACCCCACAGGGGGCAATGAGCAGTTCTTC	CATSDYPTGGNEQFF
TRBV6-4	many	TRBJ2-3	TRBD2	TGTGCCAGAGCGGGGCCCCAGGGCCGCACAGATACGCAGTATTTT	CARAGPQGRTDTQYF
TRBV4-1	many	TRBJ2-7	TRBD2	TGCGCCAGCAGCCGAGGGAGCGGGAGCGCCTACGAGCAGTACTTC	CASSRGSGSAYEQYF
TRBV12-3/TRBV12-4	-	TRBJ1-1	-	TGTGCCAGCAGGGGCCAGGTGGAGGAACGTCTGAACACTGAAGCTTTCTTT	CASRGQVEERLNTEAFF
TRBV18	many	TRBJ2-7	TRBD1	TGTGCCAGCTCACCACGACAGGGGGTCTACGAGCAGTACTTC	CASSPRQGVYEQYF
TRBV7-2	many	TRBJ1-2	-	TGTGCCAGCAGCTTAAGGGGGGGTGATTACTATGGCTACACCTTC	CASSLRGGDYYGYTF
TRBV7-2	-	TRBJ2-7	TRBD1	TGTGCCAGCAGCCCACCCCAGACAGGGGGACGTGTGCAGTACTTC	CASSPPQTGGRVQYF
TRBV7-6	-	TRBJ2-5	TRBD1	TGTGCTAGCAGCTTCGGGACAGCCCAAGAGACCCAGTACTTC	CASSFGTAQETQYF
TRBV12-3/TRBV12-4	-	TRBJ2-1	-	TGTGCCAGCAGTTACGTCAGCTCCTACAATGAGCAGTTCTTC	CASSYVSSYNEQFF
TRBV7-3	many	TRBJ2-7	TRBD2	TGTGCCAGCAGCCCGATGGGGGGGGTCCACGAGCAGTACTTC	CASSPMGGVHEQYF
TRBV11-3	-	TRBJ2-3	-	TGTGCCAGCAGCTTAGGCGGCGTTAGCACAGATACGCAGTATTTT	CASSLGGVSTDTQYF
TRBV7-9	-	TRBJ2-5	TRBD1	TGTGCCAGCAGCTTATTACAGGGGGCCCAGACCCAGTACTTC	CASSLLQGAQTQYF
TRBV28	many	TRBJ2-7	-	TGTGCCAGCAGTTTATGGTGGGGATCGGCCTCTTACTACGAGCAGTACTTC	CASSLWWGSASYYEQYF
TRBV18	-	TRBJ2-5	TRBD1	TGTGCCAGCTCGCCTCGACAGGGGAAGGGAGAGACCCAGTACTTC	CASSPRQGKGETQYF
TRBV11-2	many	TRBJ2-7	-	TGTGCCAGCAGCTTTTTACATCGCTCCTACGAGCAGTACTTC	CASSFLHRSYEQYF
TRBV6-1	many	TRBJ2-1	-	TGTGCCAGCAGTGAAGGAAGATTTCGCTCCTACAATGAGCAGTTCTTC	CASSEGRFRSYNEQFF
TRBV7-6	-	TRBJ2-1	TRBD2	TGTGCCAGCAGCCCCCGGACTAGCGGGGACTACAATGAGCAGTTCTTC	CASSPRTSGDYNEQFF
TRBV30	-	TRBJ1-1	-	TGTGCCTGGAGTGTACTGTTTTGGGGGAGGTCCCCTGAAGCTTTCTTT	CAWSVLFWGRSPEAFF
TRBV12-3/TRBV12-4	many	TRBJ2-5	-	TGTGCCAGCAGTCGGGGGGCAAGGGAGACCCAGTACTTC	CASSRGARETQYF
TRBV6-2/TRBV6-3	-	TRBJ2-1	-	TGTGCCAGCAGGGAGAACAATGAGCAGTTCTTC	CASRENNEQFF
TRBV7-8	medium-sized	TRBJ2-3	-	TGTGCCAGCAGCTTCAGCTTTCAGAGCACAGATACGCAGTATTTT	CASSFSFQSTDTQYF
TRBV27	many	TRBJ2-1	TRBD2	TGTGCCAGCAGTCTCACTAGCGGAGCACTCTACAATGAGCAGTTCTTC	CASSLTSGALYNEQFF
TRBV12-3/TRBV12-4	-	TRBJ2-7	-	TGTGCCAGCAGCGTGACAGCATCCTACGAGCAGTACTTC	CASSVTASYEQYF
TRBV12-3/TRBV12-4	-	TRBJ1-5	-	TGTGCCAGCAGTAGGCCAGGGAGCAATCAGCCCCAGCATTTT	CASSRPGSNQPQHF
TRBV4-2	many	TRBJ2-2	TRBD2	TGTGCCAGCAGCCTCGGGACTAGCAGCGGGGAGCTGTTTTTT	CASSLGTSSGELFF
TRBV10-3	many	TRBJ2-7	-	TGTGCCATCAGTGAGTCGGAGTCCTACGAGCAGTACTTC	CAISESESYEQYF
TRBV7-2	-	TRBJ2-3	-	TGTGCCAGCAGCTCCGGACCAACTGGAAGCACAGATACGCAGTATTTT	CASSSGPTGSTDTQYF
TRBV18	few	TRBJ1-5	-	TGTGCCAGCTCTAGGGCAGGTCAGCCCCAGCATTTT	CASSRAGQPQHF
TRBV6-1	-	TRBJ2-3	TRBD1	TGTGCCAGCAGTCGGACAGGGAGCACAGATACGCAGTATTTT	CASSRTGSTDTQYF
TRBV28	once	TRBJ2-6	-	TGTGCCAGCAGTTTCAAGGGGACTGGGGCCAACGTCCTGACTTTC	CASSFKGTGANVLTF
TRBV19	many	TRBJ2-3	TRBD1	TGTGCCAGTAGTGGACAGGCTACTACAGATACGCAGTATTTT	CASSGQATTDTQYF
TRBV5-6	-	TRBJ2-4	TRBD2	TGTGCCAGCAGCCGGCCGGGACTAGCGGGAGGGCCAAAAAACATTCAGTACTTC	CASSRPGLAGGPKNIQYF
TRBV7-3	-	TRBJ2-1	-	TGTGCCAGCAGCTCTCCGGGACTTTTTTCCTACAATGAGCAGTTCTTC	CASSSPGLFSYNEQFF
TRBV7-6	many	TRBJ2-1	-	TGTGCCAGCAGCTTAGCTCTCGGCAATGAGCAGTTCTTC	CASSLALGNEQFF
TRBV7-8	-	TRBJ2-4	-	TGTGCCAGCAGCTTAGTTCCCTCCGGGACCGCGAGGAACATTCAGTACTTC	CASSLVPSGTARNIQYF
TRBV6-5	-	TRBJ1-1	-	TGTGCCAGCAGTAACCGAGAGGCAGCCCCGAACACTGAAGCTTTCTTT	CASSNREAAPNTEAFF